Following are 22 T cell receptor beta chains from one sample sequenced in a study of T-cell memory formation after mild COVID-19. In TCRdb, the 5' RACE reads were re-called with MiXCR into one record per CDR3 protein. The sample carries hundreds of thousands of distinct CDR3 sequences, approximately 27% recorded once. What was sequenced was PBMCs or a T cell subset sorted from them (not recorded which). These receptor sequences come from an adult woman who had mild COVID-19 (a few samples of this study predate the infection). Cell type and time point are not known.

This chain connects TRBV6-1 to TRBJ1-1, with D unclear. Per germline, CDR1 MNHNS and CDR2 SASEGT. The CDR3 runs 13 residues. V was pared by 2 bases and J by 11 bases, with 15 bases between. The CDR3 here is CASSEQPLGSAFF. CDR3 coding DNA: TGTGCCAGCAGTGAACAGCCACTTGGATCGGCTTTCTTT.

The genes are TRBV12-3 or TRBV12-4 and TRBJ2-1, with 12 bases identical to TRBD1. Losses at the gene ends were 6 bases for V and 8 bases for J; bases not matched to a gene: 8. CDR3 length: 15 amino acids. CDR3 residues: CASSAGTGGLYEQFF. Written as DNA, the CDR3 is TGTGCCAGCAGCGCCGGGACAGGGGGCTTATATGAGCAGTTCTTC.

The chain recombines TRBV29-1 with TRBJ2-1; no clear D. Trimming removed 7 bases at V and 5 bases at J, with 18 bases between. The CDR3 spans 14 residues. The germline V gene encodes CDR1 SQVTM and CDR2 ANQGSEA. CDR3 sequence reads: CSAAILADHNEQFF. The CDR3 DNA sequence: TGCAGCGCGGCTATCCTTGCAGACCACAATGAGCAGTTCTTC.

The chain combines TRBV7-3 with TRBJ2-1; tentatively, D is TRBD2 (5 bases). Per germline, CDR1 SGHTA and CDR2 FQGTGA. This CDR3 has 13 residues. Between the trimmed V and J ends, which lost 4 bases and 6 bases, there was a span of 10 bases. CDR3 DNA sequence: TGTGCCAGCAGCTCATCTAGCTTCAATGAGCAGTTCTTC. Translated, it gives CASSSSSFNEQFF.

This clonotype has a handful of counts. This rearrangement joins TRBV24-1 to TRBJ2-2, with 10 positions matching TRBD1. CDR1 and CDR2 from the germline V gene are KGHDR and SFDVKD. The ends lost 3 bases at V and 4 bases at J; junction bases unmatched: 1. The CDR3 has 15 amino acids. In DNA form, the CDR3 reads TGTGCCACCAGTGATAGGACAGGGGGCACCGGGGAGCTGTTTTTT. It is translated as CATSDRTGGTGELFF.

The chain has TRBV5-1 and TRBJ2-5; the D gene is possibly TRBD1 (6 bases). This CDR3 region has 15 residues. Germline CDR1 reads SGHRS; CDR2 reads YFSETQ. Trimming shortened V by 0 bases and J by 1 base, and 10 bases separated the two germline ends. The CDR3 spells CASSLAAGVQETQYF. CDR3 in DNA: TGCGCCAGCAGCTTGGCAGCAGGGGTCCAAGAGACCCAGTACTTC.

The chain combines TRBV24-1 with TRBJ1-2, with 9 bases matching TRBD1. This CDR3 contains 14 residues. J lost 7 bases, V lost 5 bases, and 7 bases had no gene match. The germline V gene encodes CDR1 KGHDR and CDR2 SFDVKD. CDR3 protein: CATSVTGGQSGYTF. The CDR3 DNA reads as TGTGCCACCAGTGTAACAGGGGGCCAGAGTGGCTACACCTTC.

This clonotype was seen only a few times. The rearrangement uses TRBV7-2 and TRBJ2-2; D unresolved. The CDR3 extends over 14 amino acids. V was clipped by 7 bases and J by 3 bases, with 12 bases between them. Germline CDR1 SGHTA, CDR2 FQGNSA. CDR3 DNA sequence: TGTGCCAGCACCCCTCTCACCCACACCGGGGAGCTGTTTTTT. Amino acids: CASTPLTHTGELFF.

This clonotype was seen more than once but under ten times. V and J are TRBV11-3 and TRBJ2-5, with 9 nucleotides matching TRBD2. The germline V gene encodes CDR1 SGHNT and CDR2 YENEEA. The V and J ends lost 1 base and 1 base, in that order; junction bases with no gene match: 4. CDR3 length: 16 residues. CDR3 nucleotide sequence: TGTGCCAGCAGCTTAGGAGCGGGGGGACCCCAAGAGACCCAGTACTTC. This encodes CASSLGAGGPQETQYF.

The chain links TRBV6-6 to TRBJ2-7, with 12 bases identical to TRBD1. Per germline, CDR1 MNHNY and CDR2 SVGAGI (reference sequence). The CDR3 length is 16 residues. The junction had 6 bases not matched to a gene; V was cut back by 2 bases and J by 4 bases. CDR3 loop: CASSYPGTGGWYEQYF. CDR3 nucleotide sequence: TGTGCCAGCAGTTACCCCGGGACAGGGGGCTGGTACGAGCAGTACTTC.

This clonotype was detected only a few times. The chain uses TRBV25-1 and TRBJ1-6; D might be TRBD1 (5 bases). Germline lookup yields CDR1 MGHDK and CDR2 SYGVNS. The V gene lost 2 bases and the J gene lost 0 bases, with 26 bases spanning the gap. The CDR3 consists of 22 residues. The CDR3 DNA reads TGTGCCAGCAGTGAAGCGGGGGAAGTACAGGCCATACGAGGCTCCTATAATTCACCCCTCCACTTT. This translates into CASSEAGEVQAIRGSYNSPLHF.

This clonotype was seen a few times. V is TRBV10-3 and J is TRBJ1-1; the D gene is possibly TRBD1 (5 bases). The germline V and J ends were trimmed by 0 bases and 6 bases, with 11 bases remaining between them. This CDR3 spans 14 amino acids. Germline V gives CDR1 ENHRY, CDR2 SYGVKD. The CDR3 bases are TGTGCCATCAGTGAGTCGAGACAGATCCCTGAAGCTTTCTTT. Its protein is CAISESRQIPEAFF.

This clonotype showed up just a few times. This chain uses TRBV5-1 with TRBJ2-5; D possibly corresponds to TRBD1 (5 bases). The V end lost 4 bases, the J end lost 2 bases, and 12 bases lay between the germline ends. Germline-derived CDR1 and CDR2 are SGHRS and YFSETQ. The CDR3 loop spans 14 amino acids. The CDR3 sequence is CASSKGLLQETQYF. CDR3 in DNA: TGCGCCAGCAGCAAGGGGCTACTTCAAGAGACCCAGTACTTC. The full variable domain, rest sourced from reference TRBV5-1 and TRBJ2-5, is KAGVTQTPRYLIKTRGQQVTLSCSPISGHRSVSWYQQTPGQGLQFLFEYFSETQRNKGNFPGRFSGRQFSNSRSEMNVSTLELGDSALYLCASSKGLLQETQYFGPGTRLLVL.

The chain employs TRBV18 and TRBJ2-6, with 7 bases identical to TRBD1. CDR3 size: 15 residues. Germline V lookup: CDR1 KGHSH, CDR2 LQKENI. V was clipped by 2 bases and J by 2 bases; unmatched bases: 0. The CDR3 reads CASSPGTAGANVLTF. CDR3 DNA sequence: TGTGCCAGCTCACCAGGGACAGCTGGGGCCAACGTCCTGACTTTC.

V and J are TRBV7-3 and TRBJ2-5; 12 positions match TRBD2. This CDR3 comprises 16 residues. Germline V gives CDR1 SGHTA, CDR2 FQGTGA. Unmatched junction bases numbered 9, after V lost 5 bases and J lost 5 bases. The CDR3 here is CASSLSSGRAGETQYF. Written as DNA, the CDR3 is TGTGCCAGCAGCCTGTCTAGCGGGAGGGCCGGGGAGACCCAGTACTTC.

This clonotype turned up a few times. The CDR3 DNA reads TGTGCCAGCAGCTTAGCACGGGCGGGAGCGGGCGATGAGCAGTTCTTC. It encodes CASSLARAGAGDEQFF. This chain uses TRBV7-2 with TRBJ2-1, with 7 bases aligning to TRBD2. Unmatched junction bases numbered 10, after V lost 0 bases and J lost 8 bases. The CDR3 is made up of 16 amino acids. CDR1 is SGHTA, CDR2 FQGNSA, per germline.

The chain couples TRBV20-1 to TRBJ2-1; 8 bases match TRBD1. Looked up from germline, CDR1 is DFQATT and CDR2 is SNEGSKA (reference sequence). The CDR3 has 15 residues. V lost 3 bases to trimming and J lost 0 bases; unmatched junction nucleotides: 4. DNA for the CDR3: TGCAGTGCTAGCTCGGACAGGGCCTCCTACAATGAGCAGTTCTTC. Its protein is CSASSDRASYNEQFF.

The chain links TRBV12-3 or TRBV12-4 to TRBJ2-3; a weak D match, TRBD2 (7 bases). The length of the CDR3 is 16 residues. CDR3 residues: CASRRGGSGFIDTQYF. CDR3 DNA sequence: TGTGCTTCGCGGAGGGGGGGCTCGGGATTTATAGATACGCAGTATTTT.

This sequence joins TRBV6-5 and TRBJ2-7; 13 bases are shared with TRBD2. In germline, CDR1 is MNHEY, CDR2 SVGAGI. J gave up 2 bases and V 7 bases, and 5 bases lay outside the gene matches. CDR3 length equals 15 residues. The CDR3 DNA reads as TGTGCCAGCATCACACTAGCGGGAGGGGCCTACGAGCAGTACTTC. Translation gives CASITLAGGAYEQYF.

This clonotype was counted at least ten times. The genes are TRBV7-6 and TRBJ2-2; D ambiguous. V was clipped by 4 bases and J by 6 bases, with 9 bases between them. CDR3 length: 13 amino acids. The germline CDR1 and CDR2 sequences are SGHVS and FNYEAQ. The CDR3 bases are TGTGCCAGCAGCTCTTTCCCGGCCGGGGAGCTGTTTTTT. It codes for CASSSFPAGELFF.

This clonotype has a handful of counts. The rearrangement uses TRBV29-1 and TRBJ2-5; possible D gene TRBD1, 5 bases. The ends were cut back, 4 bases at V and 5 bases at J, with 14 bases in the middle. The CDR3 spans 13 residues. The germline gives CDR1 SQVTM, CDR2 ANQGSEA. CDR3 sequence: CSVAPGIGETQYF. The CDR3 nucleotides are TGCAGCGTTGCCCCAGGGATTGGGGAGACCCAGTACTTC.

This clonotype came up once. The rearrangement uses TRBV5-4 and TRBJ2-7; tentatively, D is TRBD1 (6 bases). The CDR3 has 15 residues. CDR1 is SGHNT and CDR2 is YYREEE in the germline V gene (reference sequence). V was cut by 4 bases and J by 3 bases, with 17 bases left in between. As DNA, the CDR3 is TGTGCCAGCAGCATAGGACAGTCCCAAATCTACGAGCAGTACTTC. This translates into CASSIGQSQIYEQYF. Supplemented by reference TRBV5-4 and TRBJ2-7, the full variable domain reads ETGVTQSPTHLIKTRGQQVTLRCSSQSGHNTVSWYQQALGQGPQFIFQYYREEENGRGNFPPRFSGLQFPNYSSELNVNALELDDSALYLCASSIGQSQIYEQYFGPGTRLTVT.